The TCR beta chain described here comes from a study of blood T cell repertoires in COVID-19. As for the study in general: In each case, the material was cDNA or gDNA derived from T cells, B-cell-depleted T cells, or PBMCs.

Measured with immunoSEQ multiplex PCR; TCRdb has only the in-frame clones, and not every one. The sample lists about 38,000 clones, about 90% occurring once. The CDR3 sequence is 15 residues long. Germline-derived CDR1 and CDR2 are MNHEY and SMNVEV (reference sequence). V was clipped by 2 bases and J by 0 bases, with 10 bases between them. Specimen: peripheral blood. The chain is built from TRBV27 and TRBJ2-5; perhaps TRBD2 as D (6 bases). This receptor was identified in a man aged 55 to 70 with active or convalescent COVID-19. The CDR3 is CASSLRGRYQETQYF. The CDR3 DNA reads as TGTGCCAGCAGTTTACGGGGGAGGTACCAAGAGACCCAGTACTTC.